The T cell receptor (beta chain) under discussion was sequenced for a study of blood T cell repertoires in COVID-19. Study context: Sites across the United States, Italy and Spain contributed samples from acute and convalescent COVID-19. Sources were T cells, B-cell-depleted T cells, or PBMCs; the material itself was cDNA or gDNA.

In germline, CDR1 is ENHRY, CDR2 SYGVKD. CDR3 length equals 13 residues. Unmatched junction bases numbered 5, after V lost 5 bases and J lost 6 bases. Clones were sequenced by immunoSEQ multiplex PCR, and TCRdb holds only the in-frame ones, with some missing. Of 100,000 to 130,000 clones in the sample, around nine tenths were seen once. This clone was recorded once. This receptor was taken from a woman aged 25 to 45 with acute or convalescent COVID-19. The V gene is TRBV10-3, the J gene TRBJ2-3, with 7 bases matching TRBD1. The sequenced sample was peripheral blood. CDR3 sequence: CAISQGVFDTQYF. As DNA, the CDR3 is TGTGCCATCAGTCAGGGGGTATTCGATACGCAGTATTTT.